This is a list of T cell receptor beta chains from one sample in a study of vaccination effects on CD4 cells after COVID-19. Assay: immunoSEQ multiplex PCR; the TCRdb copy retains only in-frame clones and omits some. The table includes tens of thousands of clones, roughly 80% detected once. Their antigen targets remain unknown. The sequences come from CD4+ T cells from PBMCs cultured with HCoV-NL63 spike peptides, collected after COVID-19 vaccination. The receptors derive from a human donor who received a COVID-19 vaccine. The CDR3 runs from the conserved cysteine through the conserved F or W. A D gene is named only where the DNA matches it firmly. Clone sizes are given selectively: once, few, many, or a class where the clone is expanded.

.	TRBV7-2	.	TRBJ2-2	CASSAGSSNTGELFF	TGTGCCAGCAGCGCCGGGTCGTCGAACACCGGGGAGCTGTTTTTT
few	TRBV5-1	.	TRBJ2-7	CASSLGQTDEQYF	TGCGCCAGCAGCTTGGGACAGACCGACGAGCAGTACTTC
.	TRBV6-4	.	TRBJ1-5	CAIRGLQPQHF	TGTGCCATCAGAGGTCTTCAGCCCCAGCATTTT
.	TRBV18	.	TRBJ1-1	CASSPSSGVGEAFF	TGTGCCAGCTCACCCTCTAGCGGCGTCGGGGAAGCTTTCTTT
.	TRBV4-2	TRBD2	TRBJ2-1	CASSQGEGIAGDEQFF	TGTGCCAGCAGCCAAGGTGAGGGAATAGCGGGAGATGAGCAGTTCTTC
.	TRBV4-1	.	TRBJ1-6	CASSQENPGLHYNSPLHF	TGCGCCAGCAGCCAAGAAAATCCGGGGCTCCATTATAATTCACCCCTCCACTTT
.	TRBV20-1	.	TRBJ2-7	CSARALDEQYF	TGCAGTGCTAGAGCCCTAGACGAGCAGTACTTC
.	TRBV7-2	.	TRBJ2-1	CASSLDQGSHNEQFF	TGTGCCAGCAGCTTAGACCAGGGGAGCCACAATGAGCAGTTCTTC
few	TRBV6-5	TRBD2	TRBJ2-5	CASSLLAGGKETQYF	TGTGCCAGCAGTCTACTAGCGGGGGGAAAGGAGACCCAGTACTTC
.	TRBV28	.	TRBJ1-6	CASSFPGVMGSPLHF	TGTGCCAGCAGTTTCCCGGGGGTTATGGGTTCACCCCTCCACTTT
.	TRBV7-2	.	TRBJ2-7	CASSLESFPHEQYF	TGTGCCAGCAGCTTAGAATCCTTTCCCCACGAGCAGTACTTC